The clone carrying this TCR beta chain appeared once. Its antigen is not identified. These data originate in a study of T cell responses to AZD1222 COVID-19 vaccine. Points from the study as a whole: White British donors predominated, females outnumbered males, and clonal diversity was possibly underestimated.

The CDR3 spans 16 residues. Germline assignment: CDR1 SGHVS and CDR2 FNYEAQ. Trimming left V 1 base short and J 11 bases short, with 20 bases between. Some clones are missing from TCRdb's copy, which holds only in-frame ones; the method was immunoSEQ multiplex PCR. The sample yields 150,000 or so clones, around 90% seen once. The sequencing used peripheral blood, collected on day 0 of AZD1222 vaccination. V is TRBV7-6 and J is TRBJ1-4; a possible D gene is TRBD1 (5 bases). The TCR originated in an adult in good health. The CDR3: CASSLGSQGLLLKLFF. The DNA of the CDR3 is TGTGCCAGCAGCTTAGGGAGCCAGGGTCTCTTGTTGAAACTGTTTTTT.